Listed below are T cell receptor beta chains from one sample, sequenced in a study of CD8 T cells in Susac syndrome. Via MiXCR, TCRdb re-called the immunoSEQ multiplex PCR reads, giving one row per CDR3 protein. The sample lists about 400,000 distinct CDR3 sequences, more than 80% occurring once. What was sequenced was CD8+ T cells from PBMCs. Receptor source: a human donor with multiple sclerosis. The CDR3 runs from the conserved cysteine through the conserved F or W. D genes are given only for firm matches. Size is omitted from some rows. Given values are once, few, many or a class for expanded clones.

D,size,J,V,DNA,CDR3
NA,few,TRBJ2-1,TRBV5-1,TGCGCCAGCAGCTTGGAAGCACCCATCGGTGGTGAGCAGTTCTTC,CASSLEAPIGGEQFF
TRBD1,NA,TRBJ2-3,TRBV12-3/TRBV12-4,TGTGCCAGCAGTCCACAGGGGGCAGAAGCAGATACGCAGTATTTT,CASSPQGAEADTQYF
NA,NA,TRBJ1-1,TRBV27,TGTGCCAGCAGACTCCTCGGGGTCGACACTGAAGCTTTCTTT,CASRLLGVDTEAFF
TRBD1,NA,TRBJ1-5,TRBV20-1,TGCAGTGCCTCGGACAGGGAGTACCATCAGCCCCAGCATTTT,CSASDREYHQPQHF
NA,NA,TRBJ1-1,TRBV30,TGTGCCTGGACTTTGGGGTACGGCACTGAAGCTTTCTTT,CAWTLGYGTEAFF
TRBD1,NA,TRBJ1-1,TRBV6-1,TGTGCCAGCAGTGAAGAGAACAGGGGCACTGAAGCTTTCTTT,CASSEENRGTEAFF
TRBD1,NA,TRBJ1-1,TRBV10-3,TGTGCCATCAGTGAGTCGATACAGGGGGATTTCACTGAAGCTTTCTTT,CAISESIQGDFTEAFF
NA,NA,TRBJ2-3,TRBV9,TGTGCCAGCAGCGCCCTTGGGTACAGCACAGATACGCAGTATTTT,CASSALGYSTDTQYF
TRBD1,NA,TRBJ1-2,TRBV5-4,TGTGCCAGCAGCAGACTAGGGGGCAACTATGGCTGCACCTTC,CASSRLGGNYGCTF
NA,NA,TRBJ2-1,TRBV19,TGTGCCAGTAGTAACCCCGGCGGAGACAATGAGCAGTTCTTC,CASSNPGGDNEQFF
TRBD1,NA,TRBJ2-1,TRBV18,TGTGCCAGCTCACCAGGGACAGGGGGCCGGAATGAGCAGTTCTTC,CASSPGTGGRNEQFF
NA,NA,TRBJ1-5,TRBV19,TGTGCCAGTAGTATAGATCCGGGGCAGCCCCAGCATTTT,CASSIDPGQPQHF
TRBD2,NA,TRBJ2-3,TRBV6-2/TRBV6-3,TGTGCCAGCAGTTACCCGACTAGCGGGGGCCAGCCTAGCACAGATACGCAGTATTTT,CASSYPTSGGQPSTDTQYF
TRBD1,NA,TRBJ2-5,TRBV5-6,TGTGCCAGCAGCTTGGCGACAGGGGGTTTTGAGACCCAGTACTTC,CASSLATGGFETQYF
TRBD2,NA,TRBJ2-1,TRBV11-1,TGTGCCAGCAGCTTATGGTTTTTTAGCGGGGGCTTCCCGCCTTACAATGAGCAGTTCTTC,CASSLWFFSGGFPPYNEQFF
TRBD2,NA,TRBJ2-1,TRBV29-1,TGCAGCGTTGAGGACTTTGGACTAGCGGGGGGGCAGGTGATCTACAATGAGCAGTTCTTC,CSVEDFGLAGGQVIYNEQFF
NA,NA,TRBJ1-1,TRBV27,TGTGCCAGCAGTTTAGAAGGGGCGCGCGGTGAAGCTTTCTTT,CASSLEGARGEAFF
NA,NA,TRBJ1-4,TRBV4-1,TGCGCCAGCAGCCACAGACAGGCGGCTGAAAAACTGTTTTTT,CASSHRQAAEKLFF
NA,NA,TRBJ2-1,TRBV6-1,TGTGCCAGCAGCCGGGGCCTACAGGGTAGGTTTAATGAGCAGTTCTTC,CASSRGLQGRFNEQFF
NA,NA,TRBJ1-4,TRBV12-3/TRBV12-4,TGTGCCAGCAGTCTAAGGGGGTCAACTAATGAAAAACTGTTTTTT,CASSLRGSTNEKLFF
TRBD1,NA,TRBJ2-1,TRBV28,TGTGCCAGCATTCCCTCAGCGGACAGGTCTCCCGAGATGAACAATGAGCAGTTCTTC,CASIPSADRSPEMNNEQFF
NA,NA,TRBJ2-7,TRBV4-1,TGCGCCAGCAGCCAAATTGGTGTTACCTACGAGCAGTACTTC,CASSQIGVTYEQYF
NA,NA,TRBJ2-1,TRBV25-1,TGTGCCAGCAGTGACCAGGGGTTAGGCAATGAGCAGTTCTTC,CASSDQGLGNEQFF
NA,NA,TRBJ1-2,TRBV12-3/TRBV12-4,TGTGCCAGCAGCCTAATCGGGGGGGAGAACTATGGCTACACCTTC,CASSLIGGENYGYTF
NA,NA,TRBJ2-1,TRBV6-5,TGTGCCAGCAGTTATTTTTCGGGGGGCGATGAGCAGTTCTTC,CASSYFSGGDEQFF
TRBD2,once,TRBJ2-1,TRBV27,TGTGCCAGCAGGGGAGTAGCGGGGGGGGCCAATGAGCAGTTCTTC,CASRGVAGGANEQFF
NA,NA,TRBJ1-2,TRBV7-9,TGTGCCAGCAGCCCCACAGCCGTACATGGCTACACCTTC,CASSPTAVHGYTF
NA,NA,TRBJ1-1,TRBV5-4,TGTGCCAGCAGCTTTGAGAAAGAGTCGCAAGCTTTCTTT,CASSFEKESQAFF
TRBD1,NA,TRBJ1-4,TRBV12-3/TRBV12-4,TGTGCCAGCAGTTCCTCGACAGGGGGCATTGAAAAACTGTTTTTT,CASSSSTGGIEKLFF
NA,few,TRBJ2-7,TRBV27,TGTGCCAGCAGTTCGACTATAAATTACAGCTACGAGCAGTACTTC,CASSSTINYSYEQYF
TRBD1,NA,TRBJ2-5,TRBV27,TGTGCCAGCACCTCGACAGGGGGTTCGGAGACCCAGTACTTC,CASTSTGGSETQYF
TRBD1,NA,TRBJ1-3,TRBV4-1,TGCGCCAGTCAAGGGGGCGAACCTCTCTCTGGAAACACCATATATTTT,CASQGGEPLSGNTIYF
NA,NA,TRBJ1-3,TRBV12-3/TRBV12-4,TGTGCCAGCAGTTTAGCGCAGGGAGCCCTATCTGGAAACACCATATATTTT,CASSLAQGALSGNTIYF
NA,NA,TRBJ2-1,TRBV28,TGTGCCAGCAGCCATTCTACCTACAATGAGCAGTTCTTC,CASSHSTYNEQFF
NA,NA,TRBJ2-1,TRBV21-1,TGTGCCAGCAGCAAAGAGGGTAGTGCGGAGCAGTTCTTC,CASSKEGSAEQFF
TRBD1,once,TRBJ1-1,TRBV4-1,TGCGCCAGCAGCCAAGAGTTCCAGGGGGCGGCTGAAGCTTTCTTT,CASSQEFQGAAEAFF
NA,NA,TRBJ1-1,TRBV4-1,TGCGCCAGCTGGGACGGAGGGAAACCTGAAGCTTTCTTT,CASWDGGKPEAFF
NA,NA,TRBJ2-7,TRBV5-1,TGCGCCAGCAGCCAACAAGGTCCCTACGAGCAGTACTTC,CASSQQGPYEQYF
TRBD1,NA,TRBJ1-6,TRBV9,TGTGCCAGCAGCGTAGGGACAGGGAACAATTCACCCCTCCACTTT,CASSVGTGNNSPLHF
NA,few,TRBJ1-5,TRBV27,TGTGCCAGCAGTCCCGAGGGCAATCAGCCCCAGCATTTT,CASSPEGNQPQHF
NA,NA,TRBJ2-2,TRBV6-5,TGTGCCAGCAGTTACGGACACCCCACCGGGGAGCTGTTTTTT,CASSYGHPTGELFF
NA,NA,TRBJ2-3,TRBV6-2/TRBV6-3,TGTGCCAGCAGTTACGAGGGAGACGGCACAGATACGCAGTATTTT,CASSYEGDGTDTQYF
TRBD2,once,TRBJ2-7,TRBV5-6,TGTGCCAGCAGCTTGGCTTACGGCAGGGAGGGGCCCTACGAGCAGTACTTC,CASSLAYGREGPYEQYF
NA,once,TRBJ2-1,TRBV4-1,TGCGCCAGCAGTTTCGGACATTCGGATGGATACAATGAGCAGTTCTTC,CASSFGHSDGYNEQFF
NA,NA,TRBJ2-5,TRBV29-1,TGCAGCGTGTGCTCGACTGGACTGGAAGAGACCCAGTACTTC,CSVCSTGLEETQYF
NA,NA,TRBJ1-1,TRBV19,TGTGCCAGTAGTATAGCGGGACTCCCGAACACTGAAGCTTTCTTT,CASSIAGLPNTEAFF
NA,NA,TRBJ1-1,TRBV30,TGTGCCTGGTCGTCCGCAAGGGGAGAACCAGACCCCACTGAAGCTTTCTTT,CAWSSARGEPDPTEAFF
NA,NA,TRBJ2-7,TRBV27,TGTGCCAGCAGTTCCCCAGACACCTCCGTCTACGAGCAGTACTTC,CASSSPDTSVYEQYF
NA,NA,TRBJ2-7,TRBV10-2,TGCGCCAGCAGTGAAGGGAACGAGCAGTACTTC,CASSEGNEQYF
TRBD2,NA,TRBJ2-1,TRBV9,TGTGCCAGCAGTCTCAGACTAGCCTGGGATGAGCAGTTCTTC,CASSLRLAWDEQFF